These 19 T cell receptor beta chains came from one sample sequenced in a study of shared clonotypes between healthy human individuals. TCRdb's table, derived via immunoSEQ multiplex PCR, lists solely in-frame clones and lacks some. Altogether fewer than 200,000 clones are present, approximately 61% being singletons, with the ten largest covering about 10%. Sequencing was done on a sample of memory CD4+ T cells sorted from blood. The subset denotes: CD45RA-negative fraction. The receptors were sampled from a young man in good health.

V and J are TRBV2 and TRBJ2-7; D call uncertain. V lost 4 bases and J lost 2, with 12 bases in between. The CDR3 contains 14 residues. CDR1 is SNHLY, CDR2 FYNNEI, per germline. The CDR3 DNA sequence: TGTGCCAGCAGTGTAGGATGGCACCCCTACGAGCAGTACTTC. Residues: CASSVGWHPYEQYF. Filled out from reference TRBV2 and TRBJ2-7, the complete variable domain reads EPEVTQTPSHQVTQMGQEVILRCVPISNHLYFYWYRQILGQKVEFLVSFYNNEISEKSEIFDDQFSVERPDGSNFTLKIRSTKLEDSAMYFCASSVGWHPYEQYFGPGTRLTVT.

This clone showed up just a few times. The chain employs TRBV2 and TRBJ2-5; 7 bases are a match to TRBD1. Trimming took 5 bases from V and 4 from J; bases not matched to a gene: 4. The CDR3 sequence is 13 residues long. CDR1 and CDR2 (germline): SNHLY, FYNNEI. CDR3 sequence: CASSYRGGETQYF. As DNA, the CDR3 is TGTGCCAGCAGTTACAGGGGTGGAGAGACCCAGTACTTC.

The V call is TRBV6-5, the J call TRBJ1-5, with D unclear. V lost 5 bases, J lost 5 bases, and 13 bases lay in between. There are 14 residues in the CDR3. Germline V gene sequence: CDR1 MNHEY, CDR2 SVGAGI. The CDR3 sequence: CASSAESWDQPQHF. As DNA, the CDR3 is TGTGCCAGCAGTGCTGAATCGTGGGATCAGCCCCAGCATTTT.

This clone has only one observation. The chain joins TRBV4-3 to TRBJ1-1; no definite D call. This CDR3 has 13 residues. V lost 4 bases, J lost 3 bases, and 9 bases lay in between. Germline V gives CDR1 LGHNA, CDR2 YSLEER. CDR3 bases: TGCGCCAGCAGCCGAGACGGATACACTGAAGCTTTCTTT. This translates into CASSRDGYTEAFF.

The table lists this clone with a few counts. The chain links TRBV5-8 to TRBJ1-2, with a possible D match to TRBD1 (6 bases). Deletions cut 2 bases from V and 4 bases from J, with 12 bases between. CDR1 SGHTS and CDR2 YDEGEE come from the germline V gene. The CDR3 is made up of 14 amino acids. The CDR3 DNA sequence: TGTGCCAGCAGCTTCCTCGCAGGGGCCTATGGCTACACCTTC. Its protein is CASSFLAGAYGYTF.

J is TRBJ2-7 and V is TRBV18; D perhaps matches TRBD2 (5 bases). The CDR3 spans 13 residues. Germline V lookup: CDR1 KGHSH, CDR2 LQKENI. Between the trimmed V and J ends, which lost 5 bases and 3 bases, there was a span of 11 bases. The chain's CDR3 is CASSSSTSYEQYF. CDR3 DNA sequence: TGTGCCAGCTCATCCAGCACTAGCTACGAGCAGTACTTC.

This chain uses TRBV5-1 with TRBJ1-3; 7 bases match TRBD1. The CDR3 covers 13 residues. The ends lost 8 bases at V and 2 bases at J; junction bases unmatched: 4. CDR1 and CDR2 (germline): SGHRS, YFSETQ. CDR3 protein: CASTTGPGNTIYF. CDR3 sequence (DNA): TGCGCCAGTACGACAGGGCCTGGAAACACCATATATTTT.

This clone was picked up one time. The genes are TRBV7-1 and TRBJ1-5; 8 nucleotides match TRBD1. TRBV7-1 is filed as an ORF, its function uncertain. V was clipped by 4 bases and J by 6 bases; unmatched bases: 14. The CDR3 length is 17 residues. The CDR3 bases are TGTGCCAGCAGCTTATTAGGGGGACAGGAATGCGGTCAGCCCCAGCATTTT. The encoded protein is CASSLLGGQECGQPQHF.

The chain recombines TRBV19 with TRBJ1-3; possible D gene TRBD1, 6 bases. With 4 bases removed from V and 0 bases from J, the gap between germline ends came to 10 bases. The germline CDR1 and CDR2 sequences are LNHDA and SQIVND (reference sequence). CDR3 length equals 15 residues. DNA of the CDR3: TGTGCCAGTAGTACGACAGGTCTCTCTGGAAACACCATATATTTT. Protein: CASSTTGLSGNTIYF.

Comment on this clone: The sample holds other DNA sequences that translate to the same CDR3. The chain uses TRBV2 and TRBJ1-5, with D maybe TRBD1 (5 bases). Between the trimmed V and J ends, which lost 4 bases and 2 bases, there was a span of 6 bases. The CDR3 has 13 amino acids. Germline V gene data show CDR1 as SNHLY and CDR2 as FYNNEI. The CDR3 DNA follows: TGTGCCAGCAGTGGGGGGGGCAATCAGCCCCAGCATTTT. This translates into CASSGGGNQPQHF.

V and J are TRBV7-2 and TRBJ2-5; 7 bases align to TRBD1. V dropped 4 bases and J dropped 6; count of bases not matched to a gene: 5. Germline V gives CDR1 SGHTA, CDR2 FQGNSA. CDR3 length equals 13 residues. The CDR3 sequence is CASSYRGEQTQYF. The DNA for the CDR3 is TGTGCCAGCAGCTACAGGGGTGAGCAGACCCAGTACTTC.

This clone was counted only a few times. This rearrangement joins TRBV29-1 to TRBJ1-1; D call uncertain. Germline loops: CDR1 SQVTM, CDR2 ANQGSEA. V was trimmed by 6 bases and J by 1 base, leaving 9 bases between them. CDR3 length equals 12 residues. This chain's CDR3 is CSVTPGNTEAFF. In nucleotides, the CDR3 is TGCAGCGTAACCCCAGGGAACACTGAAGCTTTCTTT.

DNA for the CDR3: TGTGCCAGCAGGTCAGGGGTAGTCCCCGGGGAGCTGTTTTTT. This gives the protein CASRSGVVPGELFF. The rearrangement uses TRBV6-5 and TRBJ2-2; D perhaps matches TRBD1 (6 bases). Per germline, CDR1 MNHEY and CDR2 SVGAGI. V lost 6 bases to trimming and J lost 6 bases, with 14 bases between them. The CDR3 is made up of 14 amino acids.

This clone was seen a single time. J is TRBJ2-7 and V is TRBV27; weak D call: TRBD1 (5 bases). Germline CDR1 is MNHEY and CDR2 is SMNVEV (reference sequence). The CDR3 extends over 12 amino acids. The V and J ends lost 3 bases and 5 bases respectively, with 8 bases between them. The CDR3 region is CASSFRGNEQYF. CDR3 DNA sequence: TGTGCCAGCAGTTTTAGGGGAAACGAGCAGTACTTC.

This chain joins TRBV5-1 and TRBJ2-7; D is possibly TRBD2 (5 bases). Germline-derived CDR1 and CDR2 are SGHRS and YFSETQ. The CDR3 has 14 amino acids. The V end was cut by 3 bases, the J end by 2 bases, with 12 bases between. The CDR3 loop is CASSYNPGAYEQYF. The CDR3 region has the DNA TGCGCCAGCAGCTACAACCCCGGGGCCTACGAGCAGTACTTC.

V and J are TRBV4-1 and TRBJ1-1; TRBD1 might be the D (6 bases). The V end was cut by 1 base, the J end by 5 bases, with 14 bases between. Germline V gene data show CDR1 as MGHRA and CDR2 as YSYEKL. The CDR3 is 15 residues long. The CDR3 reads CASSQAVGGGTEAFF. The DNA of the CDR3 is TGCGCCAGCAGCCAAGCGGTAGGGGGAGGGACTGAAGCTTTCTTT.

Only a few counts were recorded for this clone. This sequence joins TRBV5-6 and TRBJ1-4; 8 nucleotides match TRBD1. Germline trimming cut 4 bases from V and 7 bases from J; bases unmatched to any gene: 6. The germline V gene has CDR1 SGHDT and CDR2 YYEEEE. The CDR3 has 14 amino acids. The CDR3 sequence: CASSLTGVGEKLFF. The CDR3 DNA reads TGTGCCAGCAGCCTGACAGGGGTTGGTGAAAAACTGTTTTTT.

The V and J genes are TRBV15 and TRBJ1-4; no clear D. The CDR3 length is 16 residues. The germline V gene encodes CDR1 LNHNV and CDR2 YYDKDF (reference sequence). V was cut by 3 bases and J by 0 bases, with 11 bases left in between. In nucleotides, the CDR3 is TGTGCCACCAGCAGGGGCCCCCGAACAACTAATGAAAAACTGTTTTTT. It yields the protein CATSRGPRTTNEKLFF.

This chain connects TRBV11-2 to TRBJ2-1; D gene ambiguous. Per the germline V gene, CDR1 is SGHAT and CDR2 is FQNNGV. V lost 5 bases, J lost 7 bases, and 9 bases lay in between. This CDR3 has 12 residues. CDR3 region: CASSRTRNEQFF. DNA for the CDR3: TGTGCCAGCAGCAGAACACGGAATGAGCAGTTCTTC.